This is a list of T cell receptor beta chains from one sample in a study of blood T cell repertoires in COVID-19. Measured with immunoSEQ multiplex PCR; TCRdb has only the in-frame clones, and not every one. The table records 8,800 or so clones, 88% of them present only once. Sequencing input: peripheral blood. These receptors were obtained from a human donor in a cohort sampled during active COVID-19. Each CDR3 is given with its conserved first and last residue.

CDR3,V
CASSLFPGQGLYGYTF,TRBV18
CAISVTSGRYSYEQYF,TRBV10-3
CASRKALGTSGSTDTQYF,TRBV3-1/TRBV3-2
CASSLRRTSGRVAYEQYF,TRBV5-1
CASSLSGQAYEQYF,TRBV11-3
CASGAVSNQPQHF,TRBV10-2
CASSLGFGAYEQYF,TRBV7-6
CASGVETQYF,TRBV6-5
CASSLAPTGANSNTQYF,TRBV7-6
CASSSGQGREQYF,TRBV19
CASGPTAPNEKLFF,TRBV21-1
CASSVGGSNQPQHF,TRBV9
CASSQGRGTGALEQYF,TRBV4-1
CASSEYQGHEQYF,TRBV6-1
CASSASGGNYNEQFF,TRBV5-1
CASSLLAGPQYF,TRBV10-1
CASSFLVRGTQYF,TRBV13
CASSGGLAGTISYEQYF,TRBV5-1
CASSSKTGDNEQFF,TRBV5-1
CASSEPPSLLVEQYF,TRBV10-2
CATSRESGLSDNTEAFF,TRBV15
CASSLGVGGEQYF,TRBV11-3
CSERLAGGETQYF,TRBV29-1
CASRPLPGRANEKLFF,TRBV7-9
CASSQSIGDTDTQYF,TRBV4-1
CASSAGNSYGYTF,TRBV5-1
CSVESQAGGYEQYF,TRBV29-1
CASSDPGHSYEQYF,TRBV6-1
CASSLMPGQGVNTQYF,TRBV5-5
CASGLVLETQYF,TRBV12-5
CASIKGGEDYGYTF,TRBV28
CASSTLEAGLDLFTSTDTQYF,TRBV21-1
CASSSRQDFSYEQYF,TRBV27
CASTPRGGATGELFF,TRBV2
CAWGPLGGGNQPQHF,TRBV30
CASSQVGATGPLFSGANVLTF,TRBV4-2
CASSSTTGTNTEAFF,TRBV5-1
CASSQASGNYEQYF,TRBV4-1
CASSRGGKGNQPQHF,TRBV7-9
CASSLDTRLGETQYF,TRBV2
CASRGAGGGGEQYF,TRBV27
CASSRTGGAWSEQFF,TRBV6-5
CASSLWLFGSDTQYF,TRBV5-1
CASLDTGELFF,TRBV10-2
CASSQDRQGRGEKLFF,TRBV4-1
CASSLIPRGQETQYF,TRBV5-1
CSVEWGDRGTPYEQYF,TRBV29-1
CASSSLILAGVHNEQFF,TRBV7-9
CASSLEGREAFF,TRBV28
CASSRTPPGLAVETQYF,TRBV6-6
CASSYKAGVTYEQYF,TRBV6-5
CASSISGQAFYEQYF,TRBV19
CASSLRGHGREQYF,TRBV3-1/TRBV3-2
CASSSPTGMAYEQYF,TRBV7-8
CASSESMLAGLNEQFF,TRBV10-2
CASSQDTAGMGGYTF,TRBV3-1/TRBV3-2
CASSVDPTGFRSYEQYF,TRBV9
CASRGGGTQYF,TRBV12-3/TRBV12-4
CASSATSGTADTQYF,TRBV14